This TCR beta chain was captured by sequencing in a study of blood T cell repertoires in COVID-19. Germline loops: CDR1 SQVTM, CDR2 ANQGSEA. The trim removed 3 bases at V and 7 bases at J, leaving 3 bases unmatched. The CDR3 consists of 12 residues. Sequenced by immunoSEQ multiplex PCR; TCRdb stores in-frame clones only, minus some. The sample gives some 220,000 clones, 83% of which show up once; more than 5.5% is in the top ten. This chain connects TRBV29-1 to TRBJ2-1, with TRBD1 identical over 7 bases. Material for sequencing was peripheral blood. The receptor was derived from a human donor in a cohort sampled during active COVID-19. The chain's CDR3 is CSVDDRVNEQFF. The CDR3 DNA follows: TGCAGCGTTGACGACAGGGTAAATGAGCAGTTCTTC.